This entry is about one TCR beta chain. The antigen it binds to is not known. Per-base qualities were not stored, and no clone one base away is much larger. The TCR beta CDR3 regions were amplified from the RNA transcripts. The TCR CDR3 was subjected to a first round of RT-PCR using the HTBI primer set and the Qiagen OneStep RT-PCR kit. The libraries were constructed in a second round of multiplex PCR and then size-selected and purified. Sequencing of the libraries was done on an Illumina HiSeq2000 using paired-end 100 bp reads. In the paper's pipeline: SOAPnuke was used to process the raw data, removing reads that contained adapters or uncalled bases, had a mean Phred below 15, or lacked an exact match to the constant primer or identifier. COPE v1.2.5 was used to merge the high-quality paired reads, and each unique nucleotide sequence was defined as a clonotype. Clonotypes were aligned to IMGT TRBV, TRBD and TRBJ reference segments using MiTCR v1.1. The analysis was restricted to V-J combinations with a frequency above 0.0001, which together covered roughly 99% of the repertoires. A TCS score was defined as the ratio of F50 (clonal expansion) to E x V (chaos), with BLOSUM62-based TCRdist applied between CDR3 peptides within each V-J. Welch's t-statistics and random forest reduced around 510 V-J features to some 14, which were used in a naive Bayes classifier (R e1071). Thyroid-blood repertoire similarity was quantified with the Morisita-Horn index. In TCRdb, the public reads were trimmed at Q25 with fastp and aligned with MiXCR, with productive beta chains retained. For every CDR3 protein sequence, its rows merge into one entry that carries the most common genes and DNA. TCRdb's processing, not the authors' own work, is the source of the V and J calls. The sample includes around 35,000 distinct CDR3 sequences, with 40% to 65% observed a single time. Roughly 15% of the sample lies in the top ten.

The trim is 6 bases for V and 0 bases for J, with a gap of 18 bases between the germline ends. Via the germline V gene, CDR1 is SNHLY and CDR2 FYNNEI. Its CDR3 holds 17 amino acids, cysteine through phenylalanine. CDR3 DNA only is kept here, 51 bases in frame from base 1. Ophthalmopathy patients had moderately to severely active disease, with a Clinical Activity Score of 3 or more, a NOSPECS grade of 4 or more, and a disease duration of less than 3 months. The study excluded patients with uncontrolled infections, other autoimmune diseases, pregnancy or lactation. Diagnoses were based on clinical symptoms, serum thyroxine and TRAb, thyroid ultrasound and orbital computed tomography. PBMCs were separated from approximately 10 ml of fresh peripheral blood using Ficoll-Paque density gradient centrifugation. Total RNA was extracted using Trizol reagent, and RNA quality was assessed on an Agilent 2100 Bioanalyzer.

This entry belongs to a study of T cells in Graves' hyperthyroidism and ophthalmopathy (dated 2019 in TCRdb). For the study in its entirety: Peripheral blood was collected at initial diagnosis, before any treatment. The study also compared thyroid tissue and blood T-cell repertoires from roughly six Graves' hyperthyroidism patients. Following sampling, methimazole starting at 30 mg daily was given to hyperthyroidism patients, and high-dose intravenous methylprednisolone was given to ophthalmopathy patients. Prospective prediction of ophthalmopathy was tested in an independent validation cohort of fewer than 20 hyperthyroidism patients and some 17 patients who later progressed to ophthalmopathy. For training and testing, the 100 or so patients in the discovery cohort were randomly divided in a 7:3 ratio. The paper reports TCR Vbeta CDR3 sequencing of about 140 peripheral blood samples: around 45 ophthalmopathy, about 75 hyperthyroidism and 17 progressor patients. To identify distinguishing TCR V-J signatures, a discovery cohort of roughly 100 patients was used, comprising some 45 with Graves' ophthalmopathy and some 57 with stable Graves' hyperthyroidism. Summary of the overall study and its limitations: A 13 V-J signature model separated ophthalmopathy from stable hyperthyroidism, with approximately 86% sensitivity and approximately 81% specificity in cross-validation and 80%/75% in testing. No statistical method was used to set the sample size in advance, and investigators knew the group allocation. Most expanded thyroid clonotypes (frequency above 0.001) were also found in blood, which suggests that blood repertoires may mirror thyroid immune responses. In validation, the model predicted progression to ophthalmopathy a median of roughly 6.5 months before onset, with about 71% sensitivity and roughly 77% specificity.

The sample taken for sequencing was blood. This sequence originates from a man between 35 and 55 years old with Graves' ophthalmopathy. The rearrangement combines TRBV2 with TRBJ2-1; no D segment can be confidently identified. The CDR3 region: CASSVGDGPSSYNEQFF. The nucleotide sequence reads TGTGCCAGCAGCGTTGGAGACGGGCCCTCCTCCTACAATGAGCAGTTCTTC. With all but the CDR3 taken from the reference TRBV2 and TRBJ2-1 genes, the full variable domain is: EPEVTQTPSHQVTQMGQEVILRCVPISNHLYFYWYRQILGQKVEFLVSFYNNEISEKSEIFDDQFSVERPDGSNFTLKIRSTKLEDSAMYFCASSVGDGPSSYNEQFFGPGTRLTVL.